Each of the 22 T cell receptor beta chains below was sequenced from the same sample in a study of T cells in severe cutaneous drug reactions. Sequenced patients had Stevens-Johnson syndrome or toxic epidermal necrolysis caused by carbamazepine. Libraries were made by iRepertoire multiplex PCR with TCR subtype-specific primers for bulk and single-cell sequencing. Reanalyzing the multiplex PCR reads, TCRdb keeps one entry per CDR3 protein, without DNA. This listing includes about 21,000 distinct CDR3 sequences. The source material was PBMCs. These receptors were obtained from a human donor with toxic epidermal necrolysis, a severe cutaneous drug reaction.

The V call is TRBV24-1, the J call TRBJ2-3; TCRdb returns TRBD1, unconfirmable since there is no DNA. The CDR3 is made up of 13 amino acids. Germline loops: CDR1 KGHDR, CDR2 SFDVKD. CDR3 residues: CATSDLDRSSQYF.

This chain joins TRBV5-1 and TRBJ2-3; TCRdb's D call of TRBD2 is untestable without DNA. The germline V gene encodes CDR1 SGHRS and CDR2 YFSETQ. This CDR3 contains 16 residues. The CDR3 reads CASSPSGTSGTDTQYF.

The V call is TRBV14, the J call TRBJ1-4; TCRdb designates TRBD1, a call that cannot be tested without DNA. CDR1 and CDR2 (germline): SGHDN, FVKESK. CDR3 length equals 17 residues. Here the CDR3 reads CASSPIGNRKLSEKLFF.

The CDR3 loop reads CASSIPGRGNQPQHF. The V call is TRBV19, the J call TRBJ1-5; the TCRdb call, TRBD1, lacks DNA for checking. This CDR3 comprises 15 residues. Germline lookup yields CDR1 LNHDA and CDR2 SQIVND (reference sequence).

The V call is TRBV20-1, the J call TRBJ2-1; TCRdb calls TRBD2, which cannot be checked without DNA. The CDR3 contains 16 residues. Germline assignment: CDR1 DFQATT and CDR2 SNEGSKA (reference sequence). CDR3 amino acids: CSATSEREGAPGEQFF.

V gene TRBV7-9 combines with J gene TRBJ2-7; the D call of TRBD2 rests on TCRdb alone, since no DNA is present to check it. The CDR3 is 16 amino acids. Germline CDR1 is SEHNR and CDR2 is FQNEAQ (reference sequence). The chain's CDR3 is CASSSTSGHTSYEQYF. The full variable domain, its missing parts supplied by reference TRBV7-9 and TRBJ2-7, is DTGVSQNPRHKITKRGQNVTFRCDPISEHNRLYWYRQTLGQGPEFLTYFQNEAQLEKSRLLSDRFSAERPKGSFSTLEIQRTEQGDSAMYLCASSSTSGHTSYEQYFGPGTRLTVT.

The chain joins TRBV19 to TRBJ1-2. The CDR3 has 13 residues. The germline gives CDR1 LNHDA, CDR2 SQIVND (reference sequence). The CDR3 reads CASSHRNHYGYTF.

The gene calls are TRBV6-5 and TRBJ1-5; TCRdb reports TRBD1, a call that lacks DNA to check it against. This CDR3 spans 15 amino acids. Germline CDR1 MNHEY, CDR2 SVGAGI. The CDR3 spells CASRSLDRVNQPQHF.

The chain links TRBV15 to TRBJ1-2. The V gene's germline CDR1 is LNHNV and CDR2 YYDKDF (reference sequence). CDR3 size: 15 residues. CDR3 loop: CATSRSDSTNYGYTF.

The chain combines TRBV6-2 or TRBV6-3 with TRBJ2-1; checking the TCRdb D call of TRBD1 is not possible without DNA. The CDR3 contains 15 residues. Per germline, CDR1 MNHEY and CDR2 SVGEGT. The CDR3 is CASRGGTRSYNEQFF.

The V and J genes are TRBV18 and TRBJ2-3. CDR1 is KGHSH and CDR2 is LQKENI in the germline V gene. The CDR3 covers 16 residues. The CDR3 protein is CASSPPAGGQLDTQYF.

V gene TRBV6-1 combines with J gene TRBJ2-2. Germline CDR1 MNHNS, CDR2 SASEGT. The CDR3 contains 14 residues. The CDR3 is CASSEALNTGELFF.

This clonotype is labeled medium-sized based on frequency. The CDR3 sequence: CASSLRTVQETQYF. The chain employs TRBV5-1 and TRBJ2-5; TCRdb calls TRBD1, which cannot be checked without DNA. This CDR3 is 14 amino acids long. The germline V gene encodes CDR1 SGHRS and CDR2 YFSETQ.

The rearrangement joins TRBV20-1 to TRBJ2-7; TCRdb proposes TRBD2, but this gene call is untestable without DNA. The length of the CDR3 is 16 residues. Germline V lookup: CDR1 DFQATT, CDR2 SNEGSKA (reference sequence). CDR3 protein: CSARDLRGGRFHEQYF.

This chain uses TRBV7-9 with TRBJ2-5; TCRdb designates TRBD2, a call that cannot be tested without DNA. The CDR3 extends over 17 amino acids. Germline CDR1 reads SEHNR; CDR2 reads FQNEAQ (reference sequence). CDR3 in amino acids: CASSSFKERDWQETQYF.

The rearrangement joins TRBV19 to TRBJ1-5; TCRdb picks TRBD1, but there is no DNA to check that call. Per the germline V gene, CDR1 is LNHDA and CDR2 is SQIVND (reference sequence). The CDR3 extends over 15 amino acids. Here the CDR3 reads CASSRRTDSNQPQHF.

The chain couples TRBV5-1 to TRBJ2-7. Germline assignment: CDR1 SGHRS and CDR2 YFSETQ. This CDR3 has 14 amino acids. The CDR3 is CASSLDTDSYEQYF. The variable domain in full, with the rest retrieved from reference TRBV5-1 and TRBJ2-7, is KAGVTQTPRYLIKTRGQQVTLSCSPISGHRSVSWYQQTPGQGLQFLFEYFSETQRNKGNFPGRFSGRQFSNSRSEMNVSTLELGDSALYLCASSLDTDSYEQYFGPGTRLTVT.

This chain joins TRBV28 and TRBJ1-4. The V gene's germline CDR1 is MDHEN and CDR2 SYDVKM. The CDR3 covers 16 residues. The CDR3 loop reads CASRVGLTATNEKLFF.

The gene calls are TRBV9 and TRBJ2-5; lacking DNA, the TRBD2 call made by TCRdb goes unchecked. This CDR3 is built from 14 residues. Germline CDR1 SGDLS, CDR2 YYNGEE. The CDR3 loop is CASSVLPSLETQYF.

This clonotype is classed as medium-sized by frequency. The chain uses TRBV4-1 and TRBJ2-2. The CDR3 contains 14 residues. CDR1 and CDR2 (germline): MGHRA, YSYEKL. CDR3 protein: CASSQDQNTGELFF.

The chain carries TRBV7-6 and TRBJ2-3; TCRdb designates TRBD1, a call that cannot be tested without DNA. The CDR3 has 14 residues. Germline V gene sequence: CDR1 SGHVS, CDR2 FNYEAQ. The CDR3 here is CASSFAGATDTQYF.

This chain connects TRBV19 to TRBJ2-1. The CDR3 consists of 15 residues. Germline-derived CDR1 and CDR2 are LNHDA and SQIVND (reference sequence). CDR3 protein: CASRLVGGAYNEQFF.